Described below is a single TCR beta chain sequence and its context. Germline lookup yields CDR1 SGHTA and CDR2 FQGNSA. This CDR3 spans 14 amino acids. The J segment lost 1 base and the V segment lost 3 bases, leaving 2 bases of the junction unmatched. Per the study methods: Amplification of reference gene primers was used by the study to estimate nucleated cell counts. Assay: immunoSEQ multiplex PCR; the TCRdb copy retains only in-frame clones and omits some. That table furnishes V, J and clone size, whereas the DNA furnished D and trimming. Here the sample spans about 99,000 clones, around 74% being singletons. This sample is part of a study of blood T cell repertoires in COVID-19. About the study: COVID-19 samples from acute and convalescent phases originated in the United States, Italy and Spain. The analysed material was cDNA or gDNA that came from T cells, B-cell-depleted T cells, or PBMCs.

The sequenced sample was peripheral blood. The chain recombines TRBV7-2 with TRBJ2-5, with 7 bases aligning to TRBD1. The sequence was collected from a woman of 80 years or more with active or convalescent COVID-19. DNA of the CDR3: TGTGCCAGCAGCTTTAACAGGGGCCAAGAGACCCAGTACTTC. It yields the protein CASSFNRGQETQYF.